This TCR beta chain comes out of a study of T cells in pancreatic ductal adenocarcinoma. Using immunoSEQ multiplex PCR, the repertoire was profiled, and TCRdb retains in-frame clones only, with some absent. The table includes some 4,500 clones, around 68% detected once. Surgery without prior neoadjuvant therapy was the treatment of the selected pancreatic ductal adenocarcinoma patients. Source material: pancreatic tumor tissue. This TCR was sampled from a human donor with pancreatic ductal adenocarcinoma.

The CDR3 loop reads CASSQGAGGPGETQYF. The CDR3 nucleotides read TGTGCCAGCAGTCAAGGGGCGGGAGGGCCGGGGGAGACCCAGTACTTC. The chain links TRBV9 to TRBJ2-5; 9 positions agree with TRBD2. Germline loops: CDR1 SGDLS, CDR2 YYNGEE. The CDR3 spans 16 residues. V shed 5 bases, J shed 5 bases, and the junction held 13 bases outside the gene matches.